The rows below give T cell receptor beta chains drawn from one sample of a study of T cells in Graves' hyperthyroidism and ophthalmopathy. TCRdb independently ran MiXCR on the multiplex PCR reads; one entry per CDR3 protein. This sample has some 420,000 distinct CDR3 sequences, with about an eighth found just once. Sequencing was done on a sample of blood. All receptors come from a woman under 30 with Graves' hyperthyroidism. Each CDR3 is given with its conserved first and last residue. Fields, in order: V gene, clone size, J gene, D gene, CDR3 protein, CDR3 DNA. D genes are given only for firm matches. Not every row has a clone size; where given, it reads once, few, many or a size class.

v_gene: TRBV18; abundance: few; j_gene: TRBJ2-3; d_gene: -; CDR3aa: CTSSPSGHTDTQYF; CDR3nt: TGTACCAGCTCACCCAGCGGTCACACAGATACGCAGTATTTT
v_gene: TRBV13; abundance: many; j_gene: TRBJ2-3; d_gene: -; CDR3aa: CASSLVRTDTQYF; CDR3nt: TGTGCCAGCAGCTTAGTCCGGACAGATACGCAGTATTTT
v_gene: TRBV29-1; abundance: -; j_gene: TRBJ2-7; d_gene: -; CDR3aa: CSVREVGYEQYF; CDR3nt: TGCAGCGTTCGCGAAGTAGGCTACGAGCAGTACTTC
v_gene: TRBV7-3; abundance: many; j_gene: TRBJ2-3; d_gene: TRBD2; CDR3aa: CASSFHHRTSGKTDTQYF; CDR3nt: TGTGCCAGCAGCTTCCACCATCGGACTAGCGGAAAGACAGATACGCAGTATTTT
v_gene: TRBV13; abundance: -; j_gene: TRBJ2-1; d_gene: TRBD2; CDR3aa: CASLAGDNEQFF; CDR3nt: TGTGCCAGCCTAGCGGGAGACAATGAGCAGTTCTTC
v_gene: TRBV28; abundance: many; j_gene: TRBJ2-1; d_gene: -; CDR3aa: CASSSPDWSYNEQFF; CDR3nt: TGTGCCAGCAGTTCCCCGGACTGGTCCTACAATGAGCAGTTCTTC
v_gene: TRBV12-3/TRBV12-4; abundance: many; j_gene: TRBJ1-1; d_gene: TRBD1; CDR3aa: CASSWGDRGNTEAFF; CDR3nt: TGTGCCAGCAGTTGGGGGGACAGGGGGAACACTGAAGCTTTCTTT
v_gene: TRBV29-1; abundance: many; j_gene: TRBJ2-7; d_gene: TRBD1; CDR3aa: CSVAGTGGLDEQYF; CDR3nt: TGCAGCGTTGCCGGGACAGGGGGCTTGGACGAGCAGTACTTC
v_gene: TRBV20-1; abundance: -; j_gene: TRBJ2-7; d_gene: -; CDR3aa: CSATPDYSYEQYF; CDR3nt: TGCAGTGCTACGCCGGACTACTCGTACGAGCAGTACTTC
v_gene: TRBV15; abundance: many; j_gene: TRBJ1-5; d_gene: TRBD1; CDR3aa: CATSRDTGQNNQPQHF; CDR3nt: TGTGCCACCAGCAGAGATACGGGACAGAATAATCAGCCCCAGCATTTT
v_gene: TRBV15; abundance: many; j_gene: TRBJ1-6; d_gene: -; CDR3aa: CATSRDARNSPLHF; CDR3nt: TGTGCCACCAGCAGGGACGCCCGCAATTCACCCCTCCACTTT
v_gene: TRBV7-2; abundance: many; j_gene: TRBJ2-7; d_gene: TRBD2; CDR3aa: CASSLLAGSSYEQYF; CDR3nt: TGTGCCAGCAGCTTACTAGCGGGAAGCTCCTACGAGCAGTACTTC
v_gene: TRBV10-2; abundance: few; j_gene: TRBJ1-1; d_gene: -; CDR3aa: CASSEVWGSTEAFF; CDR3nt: TGCGCCAGCAGTGAGGTCTGGGGGTCCACTGAAGCTTTCTTT
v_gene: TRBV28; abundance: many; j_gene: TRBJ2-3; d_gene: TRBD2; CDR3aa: CASSRTSGSSYTQYF; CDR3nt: TGTGCCAGCAGCCGGACTAGCGGGAGTTCATATACGCAGTATTTT
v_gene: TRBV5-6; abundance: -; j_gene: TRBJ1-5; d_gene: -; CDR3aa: CASSNGGDNQPQHF; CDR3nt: TGTGCCAGCAGCAATGGGGGTGACAATCAGCCCCAGCATTTT
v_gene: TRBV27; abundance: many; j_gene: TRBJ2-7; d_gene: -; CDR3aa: CASSAPPYEQYF; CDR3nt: TGTGCCAGCAGTGCCCCCCCCTACGAGCAGTACTTC
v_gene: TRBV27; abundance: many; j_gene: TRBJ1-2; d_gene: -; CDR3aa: CASSLYAHYGYTF; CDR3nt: TGTGCCAGCAGTTTATACGCCCACTATGGCTACACCTTC
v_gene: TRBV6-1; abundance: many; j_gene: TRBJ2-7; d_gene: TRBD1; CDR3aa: CASSVDRVVYEQYF; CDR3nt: TGTGCCAGCAGTGTCGACAGGGTGGTCTACGAGCAGTACTTC
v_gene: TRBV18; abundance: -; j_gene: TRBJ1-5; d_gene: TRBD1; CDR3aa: CASSPGQDTPLSNQPQHF; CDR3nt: TGTGCCAGCTCCCCGGGACAGGACACTCCATTAAGCAATCAGCCCCAGCATTTT
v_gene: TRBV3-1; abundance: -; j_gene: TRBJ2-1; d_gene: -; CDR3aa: CASSQDQADISHNEQFF; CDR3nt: TGTGCCAGCAGCCAAGATCAGGCAGACATCTCCCACAATGAGCAGTTCTTC
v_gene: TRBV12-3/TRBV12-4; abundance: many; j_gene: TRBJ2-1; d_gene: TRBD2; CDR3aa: CAGGLAGEVEQFF; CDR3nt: TGTGCCGGGGGACTAGCGGGAGAGGTGGAGCAGTTCTTC
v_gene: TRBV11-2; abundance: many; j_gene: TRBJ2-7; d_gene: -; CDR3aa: CASSLDTTYEQYF; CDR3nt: TGTGCCAGCAGCTTAGATACGACCTACGAGCAGTACTTC
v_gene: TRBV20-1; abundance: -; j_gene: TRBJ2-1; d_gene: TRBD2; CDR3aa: CRVGREANEQFF; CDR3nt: TGCAGGGTGGGGCGGGAGGCTAATGAGCAGTTCTTC
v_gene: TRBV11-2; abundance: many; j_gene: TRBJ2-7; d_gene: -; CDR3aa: CASSSIRTYEQYF; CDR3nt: TGTGCCAGCAGCTCAATAAGAACGTACGAGCAGTACTTC
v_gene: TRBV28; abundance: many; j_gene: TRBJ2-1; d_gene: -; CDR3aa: CASSTLVINEQFF; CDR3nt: TGTGCCAGCAGTACCCTAGTCATCAATGAGCAGTTCTTC
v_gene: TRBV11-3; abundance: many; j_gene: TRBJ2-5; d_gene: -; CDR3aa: CASSSNQWETQYF; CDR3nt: TGTGCCAGCAGCTCGAATCAGTGGGAGACCCAGTACTTC
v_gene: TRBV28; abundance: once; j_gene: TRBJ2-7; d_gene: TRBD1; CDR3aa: CASSLGTGVREQYF; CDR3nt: TGTGCCAGCAGTTTGGGGACAGGAGTCCGCGAGCAGTACTTC
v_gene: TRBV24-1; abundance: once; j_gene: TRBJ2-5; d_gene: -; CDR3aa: CATSDFRGRGETQYF; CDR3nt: TGTGCCACCAGTGATTTTCGGGGGCGCGGAGAGACCCAGTACTTC
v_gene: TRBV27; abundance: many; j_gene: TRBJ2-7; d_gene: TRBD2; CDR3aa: CASSLSGRSYEQYF; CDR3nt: TGCGCCAGCAGCTTGAGCGGGAGGTCCTACGAGCAGTACTTC
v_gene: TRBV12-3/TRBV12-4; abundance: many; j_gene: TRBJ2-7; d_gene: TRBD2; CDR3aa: CASSSGTSSYEQYF; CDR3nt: TGTGCCAGCAGCTCCGGGACTAGCTCCTACGAGCAGTACTTC
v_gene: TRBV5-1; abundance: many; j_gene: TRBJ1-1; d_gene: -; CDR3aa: CASSLQGPATEAFF; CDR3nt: TGCGCCAGCAGCTTGCAGGGGCCAGCCACTGAAGCTTTCTTT
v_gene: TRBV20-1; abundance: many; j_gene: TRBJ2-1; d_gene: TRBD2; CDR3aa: CSARGLAGLVGEQFF; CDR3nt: TGCAGTGCTAGAGGACTAGCGGGCCTAGTGGGGGAGCAGTTCTTC
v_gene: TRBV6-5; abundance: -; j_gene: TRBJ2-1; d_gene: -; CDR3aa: CASSYVPTRDNEQFF; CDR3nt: TGTGCCAGCAGTTACGTCCCTACCCGGGACAATGAGCAGTTCTTC
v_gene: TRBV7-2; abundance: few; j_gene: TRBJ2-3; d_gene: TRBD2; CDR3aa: CASSGQSGSDTQYF; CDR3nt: TGTGCCAGCAGCGGACAAAGCGGGAGCGATACGCAGTATTTT
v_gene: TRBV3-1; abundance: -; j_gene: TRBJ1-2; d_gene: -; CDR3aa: CASSDGSLPGGYTF; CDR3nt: TGTGCCAGCAGCGACGGATCCCTCCCAGGAGGCTACACCTTC
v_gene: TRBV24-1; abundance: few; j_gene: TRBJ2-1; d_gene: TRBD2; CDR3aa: CATSDSRTSGSNNEQFF; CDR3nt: TGTGCCACCAGTGATTCGAGGACTAGCGGGAGCAACAATGAGCAGTTCTTC
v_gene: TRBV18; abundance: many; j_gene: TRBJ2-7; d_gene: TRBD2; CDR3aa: CASSPRASGSVGEQYF; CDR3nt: TGTGCCAGCTCACCACGTGCTAGCGGGAGTGTAGGCGAGCAGTACTTC
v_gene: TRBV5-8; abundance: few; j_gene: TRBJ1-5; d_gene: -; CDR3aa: CASSPVVEPQHF; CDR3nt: TGTGCCAGCAGCCCGGTGGTTGAGCCCCAGCATTTT
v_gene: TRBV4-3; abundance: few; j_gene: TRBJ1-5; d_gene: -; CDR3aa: CASSQGRNSNQPQHF; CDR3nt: TGCGCCAGCAGCCAAGGACGGAATAGCAATCAGCCCCAGCATTTT
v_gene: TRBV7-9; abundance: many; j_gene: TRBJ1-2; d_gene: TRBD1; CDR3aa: CASSRTGGSYGYTF; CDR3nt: TGTGCCAGCAGCCGGACAGGGGGCAGCTATGGCTACACCTTC
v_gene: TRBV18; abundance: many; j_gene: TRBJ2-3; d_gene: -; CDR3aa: CASSSPSTDTQYF; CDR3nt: TGTGCCAGCTCATCTCCTAGCACAGATACGCAGTATTTT
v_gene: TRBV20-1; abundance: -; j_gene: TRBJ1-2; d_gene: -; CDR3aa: CSARDSGDGYTF; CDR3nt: TGCAGTGCTAGAGATTCCGGGGATGGCTACACCTTC
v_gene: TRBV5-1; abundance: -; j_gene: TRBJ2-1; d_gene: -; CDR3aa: CASIIGVGGEQFF; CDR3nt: TGCGCCAGCATTATAGGGGTGGGAGGTGAGCAGTTCTTC
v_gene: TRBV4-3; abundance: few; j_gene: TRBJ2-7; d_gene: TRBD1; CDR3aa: CASSQGDSTSLYEQYF; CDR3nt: TGCGCCAGCAGCCAAGGGGACAGTACCTCCTTATACGAGCAGTACTTC
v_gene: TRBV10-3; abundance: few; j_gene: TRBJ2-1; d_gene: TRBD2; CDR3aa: CAISGTSGSVEQFF; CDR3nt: TGTGCCATCAGCGGGACTAGCGGGAGCGTTGAGCAGTTCTTC
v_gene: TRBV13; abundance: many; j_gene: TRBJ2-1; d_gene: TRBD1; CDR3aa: CASSHPSGTGINEQFF; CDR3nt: TGTGCCAGCAGCCATCCATCCGGGACAGGAATAAATGAGCAGTTCTTC
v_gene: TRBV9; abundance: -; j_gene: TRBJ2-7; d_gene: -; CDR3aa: CASSVHGGYEQYF; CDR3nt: TGTGCCAGCAGCGTGCATGGGGGCTACGAGCAGTACTTC
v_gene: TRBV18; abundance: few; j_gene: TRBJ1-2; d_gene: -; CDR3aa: CASSPLVGNYGYTF; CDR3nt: TGTGCCAGCTCACCACTTGTCGGAAACTATGGCTACACCTTC
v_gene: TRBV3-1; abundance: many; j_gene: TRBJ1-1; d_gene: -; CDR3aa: CASSRAESEAFF; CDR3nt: TGTGCCAGCAGCCGGGCGGAAAGTGAAGCTTTCTTT
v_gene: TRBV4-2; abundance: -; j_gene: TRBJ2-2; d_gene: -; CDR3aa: CASSQDTGNTGELFF; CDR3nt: TGTGCCAGCAGCCAAGATACAGGGAACACCGGGGAGCTGTTTTTT